A selection of T cell receptor beta chains follows, all from one sample in a study of blood T cell repertoires in COVID-19. Some clones are missing from TCRdb's copy, which holds only in-frame ones; the method was immunoSEQ multiplex PCR. The sample contains around 300,000 clones, approximately 90% of which appear only once. Sequencing was performed on peripheral blood. The source is a woman aged 30 to 39 with active or convalescent COVID-19. Each CDR3 is given with its conserved first and last residue. The D gene is left open where the match is weak.

TRBV7-9	NA	13	TRBJ1-4	CASRSGQYEKLFF	TGTGCCAGCAGATCAGGACAGTATGAAAAACTGTTTTTT
TRBV6-5	TRBD2	15	TRBJ2-2	CASRQAGGPTGELFF	TGTGCCAGTCGGCAGGCGGGGGGGCCCACCGGGGAGCTGTTTTTT
TRBV20-1	NA	11	TRBJ1-2	CSARTVYGYTF	TGCAGTGCTAGGACAGTCTATGGCTACACCTTC
TRBV10-2	TRBD1	15	TRBJ2-7	CASSATGTARYEQYF	TGCGCCAGCAGTGCAACCGGGACAGCTAGATACGAGCAGTACTTC
TRBV2	TRBD1	14	TRBJ1-5	CASEGGRGNQPQHF	TGTGCCAGCGAAGGGGGCCGCGGCAATCAGCCCCAGCATTTT
TRBV6-2/TRBV6-3	TRBD1	14	TRBJ1-2	CASSYNRGGYGYTF	TGTGCCAGCAGTTACAACAGGGGAGGATATGGCTACACCTTC
TRBV6-2/TRBV6-3	NA	16	TRBJ2-2	CASSYYARVNTGELFF	TGTGCCAGCAGTTACTATGCCAGGGTAAACACCGGGGAGCTGTTTTTT
TRBV19	TRBD1	15	TRBJ1-5	CASRPTGGSNQPQHF	TGTGCCAGTAGACCGACAGGGGGGAGCAATCAGCCCCAGCATTTT
TRBV11-2	NA	13	TRBJ2-7	CASTPSLGPEQYF	TGTGCCAGCACCCCGTCGTTGGGGCCCGAGCAGTACTTC
TRBV5-8	NA	15	TRBJ1-5	CASSLGQNSNQPQHF	TGTGCCAGCAGCTTGGGCCAGAATAGCAATCAGCCCCAGCATTTT
TRBV4-1	TRBD1	12	TRBJ1-2	CASSPKAGQHTF	TGCGCCAGCAGCCCGAAGGCGGGACAGCACACCTTC
TRBV14	TRBD2	15	TRBJ2-1	CASSTYLAVYNEQFF	TGTGCCAGCAGCACGTACCTAGCGGTATACAATGAGCAGTTCTTC
TRBV6-5	TRBD1	14	TRBJ1-2	CASSYQGTGEGYTF	TGTGCCAGCAGTTACCAGGGGACAGGGGAGGGCTACACCTTC
TRBV19	TRBD2	14	TRBJ2-1	CASSRGLAWNEQFF	TGTGCCAGTAGTAGAGGACTAGCATGGAATGAGCAGTTCTTC
TRBV10-3	NA	14	TRBJ1-5	CAISEGHSNQPQHF	TGTGCCATCAGTGAGGGGCATAGCAATCAGCCCCAGCATTTT